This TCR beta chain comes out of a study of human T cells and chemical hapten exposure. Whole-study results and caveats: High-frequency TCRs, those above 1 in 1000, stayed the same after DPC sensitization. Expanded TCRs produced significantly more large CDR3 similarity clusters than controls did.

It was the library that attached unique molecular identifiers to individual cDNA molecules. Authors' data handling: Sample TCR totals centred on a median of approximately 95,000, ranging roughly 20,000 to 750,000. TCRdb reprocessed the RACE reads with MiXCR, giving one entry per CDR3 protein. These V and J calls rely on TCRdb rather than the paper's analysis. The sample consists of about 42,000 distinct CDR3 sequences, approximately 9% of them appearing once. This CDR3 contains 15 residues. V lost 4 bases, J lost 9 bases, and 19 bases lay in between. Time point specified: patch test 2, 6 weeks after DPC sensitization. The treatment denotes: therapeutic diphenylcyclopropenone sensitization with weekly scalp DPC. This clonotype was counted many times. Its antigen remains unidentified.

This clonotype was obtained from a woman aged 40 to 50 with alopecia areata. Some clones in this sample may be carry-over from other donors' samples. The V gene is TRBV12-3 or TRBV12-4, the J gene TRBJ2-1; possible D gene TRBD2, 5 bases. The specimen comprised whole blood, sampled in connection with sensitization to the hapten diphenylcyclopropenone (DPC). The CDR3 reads CASSSRASPRGEQFF. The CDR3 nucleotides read TGTGCCAGCAGTTCCCGTGCATCCCCACGGGGTGAGCAGTTCTTC.